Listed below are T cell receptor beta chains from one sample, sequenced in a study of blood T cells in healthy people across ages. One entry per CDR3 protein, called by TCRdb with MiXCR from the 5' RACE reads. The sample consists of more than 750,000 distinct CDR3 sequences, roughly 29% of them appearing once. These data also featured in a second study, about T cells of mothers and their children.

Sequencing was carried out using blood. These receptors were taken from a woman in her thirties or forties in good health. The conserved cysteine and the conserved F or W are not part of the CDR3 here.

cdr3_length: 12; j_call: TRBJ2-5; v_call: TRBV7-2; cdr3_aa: ASRTLIGEETQY
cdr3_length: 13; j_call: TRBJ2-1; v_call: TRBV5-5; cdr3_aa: ASSLGTGVYNEQF
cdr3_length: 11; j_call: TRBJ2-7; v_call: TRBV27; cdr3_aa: ASSFASTYEQY
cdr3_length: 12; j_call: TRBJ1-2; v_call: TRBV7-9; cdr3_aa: ASSSVLGGSGYT
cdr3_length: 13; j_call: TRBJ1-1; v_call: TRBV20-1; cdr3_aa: SASAGQGRNTEAF
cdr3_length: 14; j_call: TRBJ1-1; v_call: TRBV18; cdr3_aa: ASSPPGKPKNTEAF
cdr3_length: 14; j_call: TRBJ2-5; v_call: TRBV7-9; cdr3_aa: ASSFSGTPQIETQY
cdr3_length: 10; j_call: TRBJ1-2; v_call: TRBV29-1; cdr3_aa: SVELHRDGYT
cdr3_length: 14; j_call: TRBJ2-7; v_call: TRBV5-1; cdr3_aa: ASSSPATGAGYEQY
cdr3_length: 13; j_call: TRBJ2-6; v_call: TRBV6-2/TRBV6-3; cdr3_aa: ASSQTGTGANVLT
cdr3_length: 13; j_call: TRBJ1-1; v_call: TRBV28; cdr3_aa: ASSWATGVNTEAF
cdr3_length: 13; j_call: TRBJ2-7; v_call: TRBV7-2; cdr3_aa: ASSLGQGIPYEQY
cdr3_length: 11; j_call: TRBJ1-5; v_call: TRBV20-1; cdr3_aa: SARRQGKGPQH
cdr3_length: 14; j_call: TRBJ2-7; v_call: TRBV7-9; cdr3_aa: ASSLDSSGLSCEQY
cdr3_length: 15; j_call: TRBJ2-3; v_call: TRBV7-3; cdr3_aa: ASDVPLGGDDTDTQY
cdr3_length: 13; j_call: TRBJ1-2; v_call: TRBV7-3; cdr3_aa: ASSPHGDRGYGYT
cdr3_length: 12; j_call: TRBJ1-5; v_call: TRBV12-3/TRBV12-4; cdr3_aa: ATIRGNRNQPQH
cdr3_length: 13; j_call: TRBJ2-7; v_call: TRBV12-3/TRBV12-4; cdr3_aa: ASSWGLAGIGEQY
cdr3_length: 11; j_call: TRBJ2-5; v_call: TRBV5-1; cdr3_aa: ASQRGSGETQY
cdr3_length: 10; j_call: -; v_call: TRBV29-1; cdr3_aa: SVDGLADEQY
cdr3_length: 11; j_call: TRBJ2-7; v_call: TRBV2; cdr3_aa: ASGPRRSYEQY
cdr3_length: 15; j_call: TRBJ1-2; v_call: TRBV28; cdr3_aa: ASSLFPGTGMKAGYT
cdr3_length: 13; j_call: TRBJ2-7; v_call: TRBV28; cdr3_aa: ASSPFQGITYEQY
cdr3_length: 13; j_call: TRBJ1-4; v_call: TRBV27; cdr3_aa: ASSLLGGENEKLF
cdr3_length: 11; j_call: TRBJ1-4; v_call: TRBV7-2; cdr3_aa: ASSPSWGEKLF